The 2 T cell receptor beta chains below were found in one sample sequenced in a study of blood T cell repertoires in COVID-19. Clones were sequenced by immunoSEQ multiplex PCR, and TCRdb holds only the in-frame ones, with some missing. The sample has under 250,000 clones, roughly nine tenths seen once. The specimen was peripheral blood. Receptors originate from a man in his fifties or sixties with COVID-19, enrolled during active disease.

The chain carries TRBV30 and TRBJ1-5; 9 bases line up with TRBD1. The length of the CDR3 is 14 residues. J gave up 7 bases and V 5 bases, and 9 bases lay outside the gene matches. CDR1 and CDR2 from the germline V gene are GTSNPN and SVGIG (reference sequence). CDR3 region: CAWDKGQGRQPQHF. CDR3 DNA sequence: TGTGCCTGGGATAAGGGACAGGGCCGGCAGCCCCAGCATTTT.

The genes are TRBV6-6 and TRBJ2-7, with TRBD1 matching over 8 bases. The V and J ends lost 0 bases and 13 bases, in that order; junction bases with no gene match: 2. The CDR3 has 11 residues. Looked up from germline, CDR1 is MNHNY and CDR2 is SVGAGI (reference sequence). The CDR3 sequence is CASSYSQGAYF. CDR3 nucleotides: TGTGCCAGCAGTTACTCTCAGGGGGCTTACTTC.